The present T cell receptor beta chain was sequenced within a study of blood T cell repertoires in COVID-19. V was pared by 3 bases and J by 6 bases, with 10 bases between. This CDR3 is built from 13 residues. CDR1 is SGHRS and CDR2 is YFSETQ in the germline V gene. Sequencing used immunoSEQ multiplex PCR; TCRdb keeps in-frame clones, though not all of them. The repertoire holds around 190,000 clones, with around 83% as singletons. V and J are TRBV5-1 and TRBJ2-1; D possibly corresponds to TRBD2 (5 bases). The TCR originated in a human donor in a cohort sampled during active COVID-19. The sequenced material came from peripheral blood. The CDR3 nucleotides are TGCGCCAGCAGCTCGGGGAACCTCAATGAGCAGTTCTTC. This sequence encodes CASSSGNLNEQFF.